Listed below are T cell receptor beta chains from one sample, sequenced in a study of OX40 agonist ivuxolimab in advanced cancers. Data came from immunoSEQ multiplex PCR; TCRdb stores just in-frame clones and leaves some out. The sample lists approximately 48,000 clones; about 80% were seen once. The source material was CD4+ or CD8+ T cells sorted from blood, sampled in a trial of the OX40 agonist ivuxolimab. Receptor source: an adult with an advanced solid tumor such as melanoma, head and neck, liver or kidney cancer. Each CDR3 is given with its conserved first and last residue. Each record gives: J gene, clone size, D gene, V gene, CDR3 protein, CDR3 DNA. A D gene is named only where the DNA matches it firmly. Expanded clones get a size class; other rows say once, few or many, or leave the size out.

TRBJ1-4 | . | . | TRBV9 | CASSVVPGINEKLFF | TGTGCCAGCAGCGTAGTACCGGGGATTAATGAAAAACTGTTTTTT
TRBJ2-2 | . | . | TRBV11-2 | CASGRRQNTGELFF | TGTGCCAGCGGTAGAAGGCAGAACACCGGGGAGCTGTTTTTT
TRBJ1-4 | . | . | TRBV4-1 | CASSQDDRQINEKLFF | TGCGCCAGCAGCCAAGATGACAGGCAAATAAATGAAAAACTGTTTTTT
TRBJ2-3 | . | . | TRBV2 | CASSAGRKTDTQYF | TGTGCCAGCAGTGCCGGACGTAAAACAGATACGCAGTATTTT
TRBJ2-7 | . | . | TRBV19 | CPRGQEFPYEQYF | TGTCCCAGAGGGCAGGAGTTCCCCTACGAGCAGTACTTC
TRBJ2-3 | . | TRBD2 | TRBV5-4 | CASRAFAGGGSDTQYF | TGTGCCAGCAGGGCGTTTGCGGGGGGAGGTTCAGATACGCAGTATTTT
TRBJ2-3 | . | . | TRBV6-1 | CASSEARGRTDTQYF | TGTGCCAGCAGTGAAGCGCGGGGGCGGACAGATACGCAGTATTTT
TRBJ1-5 | . | . | TRBV6-1 | CASSREGSNQPQHF | TGTGCCAGCAGTCGAGAGGGTAGCAATCAGCCCCAGCATTTT
TRBJ2-7 | . | . | TRBV11-2 | CASQSYGYEQYF | TGTGCCAGCCAGAGTTATGGGTACGAGCAGTACTTC
TRBJ2-1 | few | TRBD2 | TRBV7-3 | CASSLGTSSYNEQFF | TGTGCCAGCAGCTTAGGGACTAGCTCCTACAATGAGCAGTTCTTC
TRBJ2-3 | few | . | TRBV5-6 | CASSLVGGRGTDTQYF | TGTGCCAGCAGCTTGGTGGGGGGGCGCGGCACAGATACGCAGTATTTT
TRBJ2-7 | . | TRBD1 | TRBV29-1 | CSVEKRTGAYEQYF | TGCAGCGTTGAAAAGCGGACAGGGGCCTACGAGCAGTACTTC
TRBJ2-2 | once | TRBD1 | TRBV5-1 | CASSFWTGNTGELFF | TGCGCCAGCAGCTTTTGGACAGGCAACACCGGGGAGCTGTTTTTT
TRBJ1-2 | . | TRBD1 | TRBV2 | CASSEQGDYGYTF | TGTGCCAGCAGTGAGCAGGGGGACTATGGCTACACCTTC
TRBJ1-4 | . | . | TRBV27 | CASSRRTGTFATNEKLFF | TGTGCCAGCAGCCGTCGAACAGGGACCTTTGCAACTAATGAAAAACTGTTTTTT
TRBJ2-7 | . | . | TRBV21-1 | CASSKVGLADSYEQYF | TGTGCCAGCAGCAAAGTCGGGCTAGCGGACTCCTACGAGCAGTACTTC
TRBJ2-1 | . | . | TRBV30 | CAWSGTPPGYNEQFF | TGTGCCTGGAGTGGGACTCCTCCGGGCTACAATGAGCAGTTCTTC
TRBJ2-7 | . | . | TRBV7-2 | CASSLGQPSTYEQYF | TGTGCCAGCAGCTTAGGGCAGCCGTCCACCTACGAGCAGTACTTC
TRBJ1-1 | . | TRBD1 | TRBV29-1 | CSVGQGAYEAFF | TGCAGCGTTGGACAGGGGGCATATGAAGCTTTCTTT
TRBJ2-1 | . | . | TRBV7-8 | CASSLATASYNEQFF | TGTGCCAGCAGCTTAGCCACAGCGTCTTACAATGAGCAGTTCTTC
TRBJ2-7 | . | . | TRBV9 | CASSVDPGPYEQYF | TGTGCCAGCAGCGTAGACCCCGGGCCGTACGAGCAGTACTTC
TRBJ2-1 | once | . | TRBV19 | CASSTDLNEQFF | TGTGCCAGTAGTACGGACCTCAATGAGCAGTTCTTC
TRBJ2-7 | . | TRBD1 | TRBV27 | CASILPLGQGVGEQYF | TGTGCCAGCATTCTCCCTCTGGGACAGGGAGTAGGCGAGCAGTACTTC
TRBJ1-1 | . | . | TRBV7-7 | CASSALGGDTEAFF | TGTGCCAGCAGCGCATTGGGGGGGGACACTGAAGCTTTCTTT
TRBJ2-3 | . | . | TRBV27 | CASSLKAAPGRLGTDTQYF | TGTGCCAGCAGTTTAAAGGCCGCGCCGGGGAGGCTGGGGACAGATACGCAGTATTTT
TRBJ1-6 | . | TRBD1 | TRBV4-3 | CASSPGTGYSPLHF | TGCGCCAGCAGCCCCGGGACAGGGTACTCACCCCTCCACTTT
TRBJ2-2 | once | . | TRBV30 | CAWSRGGRGTGELFF | TGTGCCTGGAGCCGGGGCGGACGGGGCACCGGGGAGCTGTTTTTT
TRBJ2-2 | once | TRBD2 | TRBV11-3 | CASSLRGGSSDTGELFF | TGTGCCAGCAGCTTAAGAGGCGGGAGTTCCGACACCGGGGAGCTGTTTTTT
TRBJ1-5 | . | TRBD1 | TRBV6-1 | CASRGAGGARQPQHF | TGTGCCAGCAGGGGGGCAGGGGGCGCGCGGCAGCCCCAGCATTTT
TRBJ2-1 | once | . | TRBV6-4 | CASSDSFGTPGNEQFF | TGTGCCAGCAGTGACTCCTTCGGGACTCCAGGGAATGAGCAGTTCTTC
TRBJ1-2 | . | . | TRBV28 | CASSLGGNIYGYTF | TGTGCCAGCAGTTTAGGGGGGAATATCTATGGCTACACCTTC
TRBJ1-3 | . | TRBD1 | TRBV28 | CASSPTGGENTIYF | TGTGCCAGCAGTCCAACAGGGGGCGAAAACACCATATATTTT
TRBJ2-4 | . | TRBD1 | TRBV4-3 | CASSQERQGKNIQYF | TGCGCCAGCAGCCAAGAACGACAGGGAAAAAACATTCAGTACTTC
TRBJ2-5 | once | TRBD1 | TRBV6-6 | CASSDRDRGLETQYF | TGTGCCAGCAGTGACCGGGACAGGGGGCTAGAGACCCAGTACTTC
TRBJ2-1 | . | TRBD2 | TRBV15 | CATSMTTSGSYNEQFF | TGTGCCACCAGCATGACCACTAGCGGATCTTACAATGAGCAGTTCTTC
TRBJ2-1 | . | . | TRBV4-2 | CASSQDLYETAKFF | TGTGCCAGCAGCCAAGATTTATATGAGACGGCTAAGTTCTTC
TRBJ1-4 | . | . | TRBV5-6 | CASTWQTGEEEKLFF | TGTGCCAGCACCTGGCAGACAGGTGAGGAAGAAAAACTGTTTTTT
TRBJ1-2 | . | . | TRBV27 | CASSPYGQNVHTF | TGTGCCAGCAGTCCATACGGACAAAACGTCCACACCTTC
TRBJ1-1 | . | . | TRBV11-3 | CASSLSSLNTEAFF | TGTGCCAGCAGCTTGAGCTCGCTAAACACTGAAGCTTTCTTT
TRBJ1-1 | . | TRBD1 | TRBV2 | CASRKETGGKNTEAFF | TGTGCCAGCAGGAAAGAAACAGGGGGCAAGAACACTGAAGCTTTCTTT
TRBJ1-5 | . | . | TRBV7-9 | CASSPGNQPQHF | TGTGCCAGCAGCCCCGGTAATCAGCCCCAGCATTTT
TRBJ1-1 | . | . | TRBV20-1 | CSALETEAFF | TGCAGTGCTCTTGAAACTGAAGCTTTCTTT
TRBJ1-2 | . | . | TRBV7-9 | CASSLGVANYGYTF | TGTGCCAGCAGCCTAGGGGTAGCTAACTATGGCTACACCTTC
TRBJ1-2 | . | . | TRBV6-1 | CASSELRAELGYTF | TGTGCCAGCAGTGAACTCAGGGCAGAACTTGGCTACACCTTC
TRBJ1-1 | . | . | TRBV7-3 | CASSFSLNTEAFF | TGTGCCAGCAGCTTCTCCCTGAACACTGAAGCTTTCTTT
TRBJ1-2 | few | TRBD1 | TRBV11-2 | CASSADRGLYGYTF | TGTGCCAGCAGCGCGGACAGGGGGCTTTATGGCTACACCTTC
TRBJ1-5 | . | . | TRBV2 | CATGPSNQPQHF | TGTGCCACTGGACCTAGCAATCAGCCCCAGCATTTT